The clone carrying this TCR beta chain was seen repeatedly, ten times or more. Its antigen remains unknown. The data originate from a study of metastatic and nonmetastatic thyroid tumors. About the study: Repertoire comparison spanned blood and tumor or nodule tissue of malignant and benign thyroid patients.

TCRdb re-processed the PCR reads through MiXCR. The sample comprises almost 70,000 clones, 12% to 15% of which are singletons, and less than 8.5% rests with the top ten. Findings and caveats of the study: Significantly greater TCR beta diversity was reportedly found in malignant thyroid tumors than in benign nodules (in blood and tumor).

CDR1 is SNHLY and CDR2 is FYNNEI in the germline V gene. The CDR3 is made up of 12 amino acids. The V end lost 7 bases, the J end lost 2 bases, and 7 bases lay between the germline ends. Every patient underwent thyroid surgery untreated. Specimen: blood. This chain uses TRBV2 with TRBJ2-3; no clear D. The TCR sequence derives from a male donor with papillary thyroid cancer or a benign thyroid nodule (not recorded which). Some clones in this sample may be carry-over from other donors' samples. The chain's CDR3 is CASNGYTDTQYF. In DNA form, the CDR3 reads TGTGCCAGCAACGGGTACACAGATACGCAGTATTTT.